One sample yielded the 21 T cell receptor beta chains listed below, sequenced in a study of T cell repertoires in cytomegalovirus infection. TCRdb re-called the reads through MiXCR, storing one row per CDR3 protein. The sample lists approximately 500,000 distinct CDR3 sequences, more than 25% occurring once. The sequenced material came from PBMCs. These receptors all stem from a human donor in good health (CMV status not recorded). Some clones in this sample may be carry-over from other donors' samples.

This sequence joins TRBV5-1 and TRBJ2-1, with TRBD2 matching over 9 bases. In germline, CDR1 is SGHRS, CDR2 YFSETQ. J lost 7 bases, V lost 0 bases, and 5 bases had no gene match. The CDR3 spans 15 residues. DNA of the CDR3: TGCGCCAGCAGCTTGGGAGAGCGGGAGGAGAATGAGCAGTTCTTC. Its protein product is CASSLGEREENEQFF.

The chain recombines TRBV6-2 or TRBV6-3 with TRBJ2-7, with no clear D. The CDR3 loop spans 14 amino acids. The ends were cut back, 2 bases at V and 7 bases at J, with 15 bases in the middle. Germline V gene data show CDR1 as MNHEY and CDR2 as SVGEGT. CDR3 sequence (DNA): TGTGCCAGCAGTTACGGTGGCTCTGTGGGGGAGCAGTACGTC. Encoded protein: CASSYGGSVGEQYV.

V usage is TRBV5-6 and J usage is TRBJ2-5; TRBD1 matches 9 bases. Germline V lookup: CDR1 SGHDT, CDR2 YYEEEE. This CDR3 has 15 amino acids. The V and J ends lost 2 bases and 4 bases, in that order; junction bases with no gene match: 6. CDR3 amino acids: CASSFRDRVGETQYF. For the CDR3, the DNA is TGTGCCAGCAGCTTCCGGGACAGGGTAGGAGAGACCCAGTACTTC.

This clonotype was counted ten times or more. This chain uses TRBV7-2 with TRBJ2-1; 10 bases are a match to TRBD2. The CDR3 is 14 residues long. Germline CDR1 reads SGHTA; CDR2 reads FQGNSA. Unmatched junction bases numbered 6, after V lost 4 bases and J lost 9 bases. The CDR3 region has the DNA TGTGCCAGCAGCTCTGCTAGCGGGAGCGTTGAGCAGTTCTTC. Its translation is CASSSASGSVEQFF.

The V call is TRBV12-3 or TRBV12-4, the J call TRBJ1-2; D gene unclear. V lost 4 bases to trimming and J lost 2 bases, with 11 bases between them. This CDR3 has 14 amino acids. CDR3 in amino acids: CASSSRAFNYGYTF. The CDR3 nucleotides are TGTGCCAGCAGTTCCCGGGCCTTCAACTATGGCTACACCTTC.

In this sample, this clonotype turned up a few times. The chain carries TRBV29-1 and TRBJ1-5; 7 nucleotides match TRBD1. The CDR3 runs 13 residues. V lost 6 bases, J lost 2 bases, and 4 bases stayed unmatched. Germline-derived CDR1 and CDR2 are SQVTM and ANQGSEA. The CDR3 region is CSVGTAGNQPQHF. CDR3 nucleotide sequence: TGCAGCGTCGGGACAGCTGGCAATCAGCCCCAGCATTTT.

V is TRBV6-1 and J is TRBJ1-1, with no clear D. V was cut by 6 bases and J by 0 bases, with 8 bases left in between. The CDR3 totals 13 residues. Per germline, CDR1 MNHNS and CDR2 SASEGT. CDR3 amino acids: CASRPAVNTEAFF. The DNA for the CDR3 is TGTGCCAGCAGACCGGCAGTGAACACTGAAGCTTTCTTT.

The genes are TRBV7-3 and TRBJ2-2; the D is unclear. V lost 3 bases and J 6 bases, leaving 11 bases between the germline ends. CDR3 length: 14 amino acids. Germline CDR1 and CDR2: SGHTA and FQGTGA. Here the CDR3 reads CASSFDTVAGELFF. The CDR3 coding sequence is TGTGCCAGCAGCTTCGACACTGTCGCCGGGGAGCTGTTTTTT. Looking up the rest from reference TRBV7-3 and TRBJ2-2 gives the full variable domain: GAGVSQTPSNKVTEKGKYVELRCDPISGHTALYWYRQSLGQGPEFLIYFQGTGAADDSGLPNDRFFAVRPEGSVSTLKIQRTERGDSAVYLCASSFDTVAGELFFGEGSRLTVL.

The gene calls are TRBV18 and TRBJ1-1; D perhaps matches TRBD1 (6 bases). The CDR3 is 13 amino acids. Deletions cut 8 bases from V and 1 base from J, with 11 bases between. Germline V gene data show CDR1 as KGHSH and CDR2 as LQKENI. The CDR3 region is CASVRQENTEAFF. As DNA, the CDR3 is TGTGCCAGCGTCCGACAGGAGAACACTGAAGCTTTCTTT.

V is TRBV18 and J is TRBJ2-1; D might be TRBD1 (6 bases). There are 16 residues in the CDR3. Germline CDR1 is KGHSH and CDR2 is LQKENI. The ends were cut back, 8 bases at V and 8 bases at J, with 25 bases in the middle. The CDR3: CASDPPRRGERYEQFF. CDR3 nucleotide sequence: TGTGCCAGCGATCCCCCACGCAGGGGCGAGAGGTATGAGCAGTTCTTC.

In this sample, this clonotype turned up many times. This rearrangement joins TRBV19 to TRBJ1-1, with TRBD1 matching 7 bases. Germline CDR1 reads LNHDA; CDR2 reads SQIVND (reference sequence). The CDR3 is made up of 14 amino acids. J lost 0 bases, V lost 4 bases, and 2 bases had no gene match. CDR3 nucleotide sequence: TGTGCCAGTAGTACGGACAGGATGAACACTGAAGCTTTCTTT. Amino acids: CASSTDRMNTEAFF.

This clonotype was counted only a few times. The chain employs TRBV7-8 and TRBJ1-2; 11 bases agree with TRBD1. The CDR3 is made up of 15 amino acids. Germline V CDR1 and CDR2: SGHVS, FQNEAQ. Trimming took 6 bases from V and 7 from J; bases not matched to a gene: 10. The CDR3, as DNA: TGTGCCAGCAGTGATCGGACAGGGGGCTTTTTTGGCTACACCTTC. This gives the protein CASSDRTGGFFGYTF.

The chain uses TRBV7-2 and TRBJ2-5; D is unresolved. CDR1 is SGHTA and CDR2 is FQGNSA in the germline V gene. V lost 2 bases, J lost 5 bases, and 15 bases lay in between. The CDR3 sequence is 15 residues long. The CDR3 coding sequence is TGTGCCAGCAGCTTATCGATGAGGACCCGGGAGACCCAGTACTTC. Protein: CASSLSMRTRETQYF.

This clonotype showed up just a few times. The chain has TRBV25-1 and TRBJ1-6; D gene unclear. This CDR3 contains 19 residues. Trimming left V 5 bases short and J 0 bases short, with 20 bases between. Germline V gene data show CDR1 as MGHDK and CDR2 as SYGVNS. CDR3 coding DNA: TGTGCCAGCAGTTTTCAAGGAGGACTCCTGAGCTCCTATAATTCACCCCTCCACTTT. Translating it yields CASSFQGGLLSSYNSPLHF. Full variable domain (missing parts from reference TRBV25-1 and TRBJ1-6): EADIYQTPRYLVIGTGKKITLECSQTMGHDKMYWYQQDPGMELHLIHYSYGVNSTEKGDLSSESTVSRIRTEHFPLTLESARPSHTSQYLCASSFQGGLLSSYNSPLHFGNGTRLTVT.

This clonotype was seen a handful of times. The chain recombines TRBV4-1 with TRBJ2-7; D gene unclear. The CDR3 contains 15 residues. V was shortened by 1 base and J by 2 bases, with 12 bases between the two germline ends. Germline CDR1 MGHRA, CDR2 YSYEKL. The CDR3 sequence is CASSQGMVPAYEQYF. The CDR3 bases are TGCGCCAGCAGCCAAGGTATGGTCCCCGCCTACGAGCAGTACTTC.

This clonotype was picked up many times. CDR3 nucleotides: TGTGCCAGCAGCCCCTCCGGACTAGCGGGACCGACAGATACGCAGTATTTT. Protein: CASSPSGLAGPTDTQYF. The chain joins TRBV7-2 to TRBJ2-3, with 12 bases lining up with TRBD2. Germline CDR1 SGHTA, CDR2 FQGNSA. The CDR3 has 17 amino acids. Trimming at V came to 5 bases and at J to 3 bases, leaving 9 bases not matched to a gene.

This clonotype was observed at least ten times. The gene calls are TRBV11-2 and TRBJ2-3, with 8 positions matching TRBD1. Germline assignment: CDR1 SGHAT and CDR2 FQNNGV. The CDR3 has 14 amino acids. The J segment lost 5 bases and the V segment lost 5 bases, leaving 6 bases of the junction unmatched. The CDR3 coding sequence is TGTGCCAGCAGCCTCGGACAGGGCGGAGATACGCAGTATTTT. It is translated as CASSLGQGGDTQYF.

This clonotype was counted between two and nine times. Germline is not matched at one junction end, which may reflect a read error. CDR3 residues: CPGRGEDEQYF. In DNA form, the CDR3 reads TGCCCGGGCAGGGGGGAGGACGAGCAGTACTTC. The J gene is TRBJ2-7, the V gene TRBV28; TRBD1 might be the D (7 bases). The CDR3 is 11 residues long. The germline gives CDR1 MDHEN, CDR2 SYDVKM. Filled out from reference TRBV28 and TRBJ2-7, the complete variable domain reads DVKVTQSSRYLVKRTGEKVFLECVQDMDHENMFWYRQDPGLGLRLIYFSYDVKMKEKGDIPEGYSVSREKKERFSLILESASTNQTSMYLCPGRGEDEQYFGPGTRLTVT.

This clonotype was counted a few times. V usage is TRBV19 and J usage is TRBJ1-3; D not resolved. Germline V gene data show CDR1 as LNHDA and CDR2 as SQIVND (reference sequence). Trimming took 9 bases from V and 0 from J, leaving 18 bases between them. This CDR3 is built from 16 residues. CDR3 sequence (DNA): TGTGCCAGCACACCAAGGACCGTTAGCTCTGGAAACACCATATATTTT. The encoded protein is CASTPRTVSSGNTIYF.

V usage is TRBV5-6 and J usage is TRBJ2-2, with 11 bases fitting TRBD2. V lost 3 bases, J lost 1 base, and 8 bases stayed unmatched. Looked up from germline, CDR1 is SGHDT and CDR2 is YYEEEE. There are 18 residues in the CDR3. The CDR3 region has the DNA TGTGCCAGCAGCTCGGGACTAGCGGCTGGCCAGAACACCGGGGAGCTGTTTTTT. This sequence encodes CASSSGLAAGQNTGELFF.

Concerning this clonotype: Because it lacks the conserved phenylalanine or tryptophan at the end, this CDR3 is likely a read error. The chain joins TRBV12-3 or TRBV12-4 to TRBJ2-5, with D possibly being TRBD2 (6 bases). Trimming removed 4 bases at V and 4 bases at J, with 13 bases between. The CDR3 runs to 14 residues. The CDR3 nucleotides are TGTGCCAGCAGTTGGGGGACTGCCCCAGAGACCCAGTACCTC. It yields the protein CASSWGTAPETQYL.